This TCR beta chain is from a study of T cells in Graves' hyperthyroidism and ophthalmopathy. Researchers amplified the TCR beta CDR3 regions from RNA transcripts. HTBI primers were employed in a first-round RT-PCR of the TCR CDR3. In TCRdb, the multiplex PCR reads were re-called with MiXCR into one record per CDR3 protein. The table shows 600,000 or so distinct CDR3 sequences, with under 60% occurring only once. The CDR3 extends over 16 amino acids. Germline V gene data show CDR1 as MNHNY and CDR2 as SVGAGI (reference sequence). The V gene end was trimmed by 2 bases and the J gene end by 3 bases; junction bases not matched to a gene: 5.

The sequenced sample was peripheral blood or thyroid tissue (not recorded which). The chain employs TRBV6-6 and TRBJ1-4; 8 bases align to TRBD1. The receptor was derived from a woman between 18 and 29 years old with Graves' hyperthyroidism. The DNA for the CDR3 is TGTGCCAGCAGTTACCGGGACAGGATGGCTAATGAAAAACTGTTTTTT. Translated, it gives CASSYRDRMANEKLFF.